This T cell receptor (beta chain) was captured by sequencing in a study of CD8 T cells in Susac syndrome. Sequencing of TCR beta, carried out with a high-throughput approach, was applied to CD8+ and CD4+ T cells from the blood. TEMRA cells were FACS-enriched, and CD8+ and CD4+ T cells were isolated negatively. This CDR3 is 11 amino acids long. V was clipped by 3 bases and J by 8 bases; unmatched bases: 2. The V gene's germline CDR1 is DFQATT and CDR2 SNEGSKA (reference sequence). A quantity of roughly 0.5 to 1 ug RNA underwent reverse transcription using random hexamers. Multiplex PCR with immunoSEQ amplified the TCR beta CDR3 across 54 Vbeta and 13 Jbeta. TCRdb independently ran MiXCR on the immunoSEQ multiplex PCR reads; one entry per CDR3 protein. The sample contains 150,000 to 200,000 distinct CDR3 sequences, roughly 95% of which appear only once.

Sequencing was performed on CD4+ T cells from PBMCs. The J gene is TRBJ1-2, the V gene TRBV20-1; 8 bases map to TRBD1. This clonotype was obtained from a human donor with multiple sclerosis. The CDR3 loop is CSARGQVGYTF. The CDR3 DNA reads TGCAGTGCTAGGGGACAGGTCGGCTACACCTTC.